This T cell receptor beta chain was captured in a study of tumor-infiltrating lymphocytes in primary liver carcinoma. Study summary: Stage T1-T3 N0M0 and a size of roughly 4 to 10 cm characterized the tumors. The number of productive TCRbeta reads per sample ranged from roughly 3.65 to 7.5 million and was similar across tissue types.

With respect to this clonotype: Its antigen is still unknown. With a much larger clone just one base away, this may be a read error. A read error is likely, as this CDR3 ends without the conserved phenylalanine or tryptophan.

Study conclusions and caveats: With p = 0.039, the top-250-clone fraction in tumors significantly exceeded that in blood.

Making TCR beta cDNA involved 400 to 600 ng total RNA and a constant-region primer. A slightly modified ARM-PCR protocol with three nested multiplex PCR rounds produced these TCR beta libraries. TRBV1-TRBV30 forward primers paired with a C-beta reverse primer drove the first two PCR rounds, 10 cycles each. Each CDR3 protein is one row after TCRdb ran MiXCR on the multiplex PCR reads. The data hold fewer than 400,000 distinct CDR3 sequences, with approximately 60% observed a single time. CDR1 is MNHEY and CDR2 is SVGAGI in the germline V gene. V was cut by 8 bases and J by 6 bases, with 14 bases left in between. The CDR3 spans 13 residues. Germline DNA was also extracted, while the blood RNA originated from unsorted whole blood.

The V and J genes are TRBV6-5 and TRBJ2-1; possible D gene TRBD1, 6 bases. Sequencing was done on a sample of peripheral blood. The clonotype comes from a man aged 35-49 years with primary liver carcinoma and hepatitis B virus infection. CDR3 DNA sequence: TGTGCCAGCCGAAACCAACAGGGCAATGAGCAGTTCTCC. Its translation: CASRNQQGNEQFS.